The 22 T cell receptor beta chains below come from one sample, sequenced in a study of T cell responses to AZD1222 COVID-19 vaccine. Assay used: immunoSEQ multiplex PCR; TCRdb lists only in-frame clones, some missing. The table includes fewer than 200,000 clones, roughly 88% detected once. The sequenced sample was peripheral blood, obtained 28 days after the second AZD1222 dose. These receptor sequences come from an adult who received the AZD1222 COVID-19 vaccine.

This clone was seen more than once but under ten times. The V and J genes are TRBV7-9 and TRBJ2-7; D assignment may be TRBD1 or TRBD2 (5 bases each). The CDR3 covers 13 residues. Trimming removed 2 bases at V and 7 bases at J, with 12 bases between. Germline lookup yields CDR1 SEHNR and CDR2 FQNEAQ (reference sequence). DNA for the CDR3: TGTGCCAGCAGCTTATATGGAGAGGGGGAGCAGTACTTC. The encoded protein is CASSLYGEGEQYF.

The genes are TRBV5-1 and TRBJ2-5, with 9 bases matching TRBD2. This CDR3 contains 15 residues. Trimming at V came to 1 base and at J to 4 bases, leaving 5 bases not matched to a gene. Per germline, CDR1 SGHRS and CDR2 YFSETQ. The CDR3 DNA reads as TGCGCCAGCAGCTTGATGGCGGGGGGGGGAGAGACCCAGTACTTC. This sequence encodes CASSLMAGGGETQYF.

This chain connects TRBV3-1 (or the pseudogene TRBV3-2) to TRBJ2-3, with 10 nucleotides matching TRBD2. Germline CDR1 and CDR2: LGHDT and YNNKEL (reference sequence). V lost 3 bases, J lost 5 bases, and 5 bases stayed unmatched. This CDR3 has 15 residues. The DNA of the CDR3 is TGTGCCAGCAGCCACAGCGGGGGGGCCATAGATACGCAGTATTTT. The encoded protein is CASSHSGGAIDTQYF.

The chain uses TRBV9 and TRBJ1-1; D remains ambiguous. Germline V gives CDR1 SGDLS, CDR2 YYNGEE. Trimming stripped 0 bases from V and 3 bases from J, with 9 bases between. This CDR3 comprises 14 residues. The CDR3 bases are TGTGCCAGCAGCGTAGGGTTGCTCGACACTGAAGCTTTCTTT. This encodes CASSVGLLDTEAFF. Supplemented by reference TRBV9 and TRBJ1-1, the full variable domain reads DSGVTQTPKHLITATGQRVTLRCSPRSGDLSVYWYQQSLDQGLQFLIQYYNGEERAKGNILERFSAQQFPDLHSELNLSSLELGDSALYFCASSVGLLDTEAFFGQGTRLTVV.

The chain employs TRBV7-6 and TRBJ2-2; tentatively, D is TRBD1 (5 bases). The CDR3 totals 18 residues. V was trimmed by 0 bases and J by 2 bases, leaving 16 bases between them. The V gene's germline CDR1 is SGHVS and CDR2 FNYEAQ. In DNA form, the CDR3 reads TGTGCCAGCAGCTTAGCTTCCAGGGCCGTCATTAACACCGGGGAGCTGTTTTTT. Translating gives CASSLASRAVINTGELFF. The variable domain in full, completed from reference TRBV7-6 and TRBJ2-2, reads GAGVSQSPRYKVTKRGQDVALRCDPISGHVSLYWYRQALGQGPEFLTYFNYEAQQDKSGLPNDRFSAERPEGSISTLTIQRTEQRDSAMYRCASSLASRAVINTGELFFGEGSRLTVL.

The genes are TRBV30 and TRBJ1-1; D possibly corresponds to TRBD1 (6 bases). CDR1 and CDR2 (germline): GTSNPN, SVGIG (reference sequence). Trimming stripped 4 bases from V and 6 bases from J, with 18 bases between. This CDR3 has 14 amino acids. CDR3 in DNA: TGTGCCTGGACATGGGGGGGCGGTATAGCTGAAGCTTTCTTT. Residues: CAWTWGGGIAEAFF.

This chain links TRBV6-6 with TRBJ1-5; a possible D gene is TRBD1 (5 bases). The CDR3 is 16 residues long. Germline assignment: CDR1 MNHNY and CDR2 SVGAGI (reference sequence). Deletions cut 2 bases from V and 1 base from J, with 12 bases between. The CDR3 region is CASSYGRGWSNQPQHF. The DNA of the CDR3 is TGTGCCAGCAGTTACGGCCGGGGGTGGAGCAATCAGCCCCAGCATTTT.

The V and J genes are TRBV6-5 and TRBJ2-7; 7 bases are shared with TRBD2. The CDR3 length is 15 residues. V lost 5 bases to trimming and J lost 1 base; unmatched junction nucleotides: 8. Germline values: CDR1 MNHEY, CDR2 SVGAGI. The CDR3 loop is CASSPGRDGSYEQYF. The CDR3 DNA follows: TGTGCCAGCAGTCCTGGGAGGGATGGTTCCTACGAGCAGTACTTC.

The genes are TRBV6-2 or TRBV6-3 and TRBJ1-2, with no clear D. CDR1 is MNHEY and CDR2 is SVGEGT in the germline V gene. Deletions cut 4 bases from V and 8 bases from J, with 17 bases between. The length of the CDR3 is 14 residues. CDR3 amino acids: CASSFSGSFSGYTF. The CDR3 DNA reads as TGTGCCAGCAGTTTCTCCGGGTCCTTCTCGGGCTACACCTTC.

The V and J genes are TRBV11-3 and TRBJ2-3; 11 bases map to TRBD1. The CDR3 sequence is 15 residues long. The ends lost 3 bases at V and 4 bases at J; junction bases unmatched: 3. Germline CDR1 reads SGHNT; CDR2 reads YENEEA. The CDR3 protein is CASSLGQGGSDTQYF. Written as DNA, the CDR3 is TGTGCCAGCAGCTTGGGACAGGGGGGATCAGATACGCAGTATTTT.

The chain recombines TRBV7-2 with TRBJ2-2; D gene uncertain. The germline V gene has CDR1 SGHTA and CDR2 FQGNSA. V lost 8 bases to trimming and J lost 5 bases, with 15 bases between them. CDR3 size: 14 residues. The CDR3 reads CASARVMQTGELFF. The CDR3 DNA reads as TGTGCCAGCGCCCGGGTTATGCAGACCGGGGAGCTGTTTTTT.

The V gene is TRBV5-6, the J gene TRBJ1-5; a weak D match, TRBD1 (6 bases). This CDR3 spans 15 amino acids. CDR1 and CDR2 (germline): SGHDT, YYEEEE. V shed 9 bases and J shed 2 bases, with 18 bases lying between them. The CDR3 DNA is TGTGCCACCTCTAGGGGGGGCGGGGGCAATCAGCCCCAGCATTTT. Translating it yields CATSRGGGGNQPQHF.

This chain links TRBV11-2 with TRBJ2-4; 9 bases match TRBD1. The length of the CDR3 is 17 residues. V trimming: 5 bases; J trimming: 1 base; junction bases outside the gene matches: 9. In germline, CDR1 is SGHAT, CDR2 FQNNGV. The CDR3 sequence is CASSVTGGLGAKNIQYF. CDR3 in DNA: TGTGCCAGCAGCGTGACAGGGGGGCTCGGGGCCAAAAACATTCAGTACTTC.

This clone was seen just once. The rearrangement uses TRBV5-6 and TRBJ2-7; D is unclear. Germline assignment: CDR1 SGHDT and CDR2 YYEEEE. The CDR3 spans 15 residues. The germline V and J ends were trimmed by 2 bases and 3 bases, with 15 bases remaining between them. CDR3 DNA sequence: TGTGCCAGCAGCTTTGGTGGGCAGTATAGCTACGAGCAGTACTTC. Its protein product is CASSFGGQYSYEQYF. The whole variable domain, filled in from reference TRBV5-6 and TRBJ2-7, reads DAGVTQSPTHLIKTRGQQVTLRCSPKSGHDTVSWYQQALGQGPQFIFQYYEEEERQRGNFPDRFSGHQFPNYSSELNVNALLLGDSALYLCASSFGGQYSYEQYFGPGTRLTVT.

V usage is TRBV5-1 and J usage is TRBJ2-7, with TRBD1 as a possible D gene (7 bases). Between the trimmed V and J ends, which lost 4 bases and 0 bases, there was a span of 11 bases. The CDR3 consists of 14 residues. Germline CDR1 and CDR2: SGHRS and YFSETQ. This chain's CDR3 is CASSPGDSSYEQYF. The CDR3 DNA reads as TGCGCCAGCAGCCCGGGGGACAGCTCCTACGAGCAGTACTTC.

The chain couples TRBV3-1 (or the pseudogene TRBV3-2) to TRBJ2-4, with D possibly TRBD1 on 5 matching bases. Germline V lookup: CDR1 LGHDT, CDR2 YNNKEL (reference sequence). Trimming pared 1 base from V and 1 base from J, leaving 8 bases between. The CDR3 covers 15 residues. In nucleotides, the CDR3 is TGTGCCAGCAGCCAAGGGCAGGGTGCCAAAAACATTCAGTACTTC. It is translated as CASSQGQGAKNIQYF.

The CDR3 here is CACQQVLRDYNEQFF. The CDR3 nucleotides are TGTGCCTGCCAGCAAGTCCTGAGGGACTACAATGAGCAGTTCTTC. The chain couples TRBV5-8 to TRBJ2-1; tentatively, D is TRBD2 (5 bases). The germline V and J ends were trimmed by 10 bases and 3 bases, with 20 bases remaining between them. Germline CDR1 reads SGHTS; CDR2 reads YDEGEE. This CDR3 is 15 amino acids long.

The chain couples TRBV3-1 (or the pseudogene TRBV3-2) to TRBJ1-2; D call uncertain. V lost 2 bases to trimming and J lost 4 bases, with 5 bases between them. The CDR3 consists of 12 residues. Looked up from germline, CDR1 is LGHDT and CDR2 is YNNKEL (reference sequence). CDR3 coding DNA: TGTGCCAGCAGCCAACAGAGCTATGGCTACACCTTC. Protein: CASSQQSYGYTF.

This sequence joins TRBV28 and TRBJ1-5, with a weak D call TRBD1 (6 bases). The CDR3 covers 14 residues. The germline V gene has CDR1 MDHEN and CDR2 SYDVKM. V shed 5 bases and J shed 3 bases, with 11 bases lying between them. CDR3 DNA sequence: TGTGCCAGCAGTAAGGGGGGCCCCAATCAGCCCCAGCATTTT. Amino acid sequence: CASSKGGPNQPQHF.

The chain recombines TRBV6-1 with TRBJ2-3, with 11 positions matching TRBD2. J gave up 3 bases and V 4 bases, and 3 bases lay outside the gene matches. Germline V gives CDR1 MNHNS, CDR2 SASEGT. There are 15 residues in the CDR3. CDR3 sequence reads: CASSVAGGLTDTQYF. The DNA of the CDR3 is TGTGCCAGCAGTGTAGCGGGGGGGCTGACAGATACGCAGTATTTT.

The chain recombines TRBV11-3 with TRBJ2-5; 8 nucleotides align to TRBD2. The germline V gene encodes CDR1 SGHNT and CDR2 YENEEA. CDR3 length equals 14 residues. Trimming at V came to 5 bases and at J to 3 bases, leaving 5 bases not matched to a gene. CDR3 sequence: CASSRGGSEETQYF. In nucleotides, the CDR3 is TGTGCCAGCAGCCGGGGGGGGTCAGAAGAGACCCAGTACTTC.

V and J are TRBV9 and TRBJ2-3; a possible D gene is TRBD2 (6 bases). The CDR3 length is 16 residues. CDR1 and CDR2 (germline): SGDLS, YYNGEE. V lost 2 bases and J lost 2, with 15 bases in between. The CDR3 DNA follows: TGTGCCAGCAGCGTGGGTCGGGGGATAGACACAGATACGCAGTATTTT. It codes for CASSVGRGIDTDTQYF.